This entry lists 25 T cell receptor beta chains sequenced from one sample in a study of Graves' ophthalmopathy and Graves' hyperthyroidism. The authors amplified TCR beta CDR3 regions from RNA transcripts. First-round RT-PCR with HTBI primers preceded a second-round multiplex PCR. Using its own MiXCR run on the multiplex PCR reads, TCRdb lists one record per CDR3 protein. The repertoire holds 660,000 or so distinct CDR3 sequences, with about 40% as singletons. Sequenced material: peripheral blood. These receptors were collected from an adult man with Graves' ophthalmopathy.

With regard to this clonotype: A much larger clone lies a single base off, so this may be a read error. The chain joins TRBV20-1 to TRBJ1-1; TRBD1 agrees at 9 bases. The CDR3 contains 16 residues. Looked up from germline, CDR1 is DFQATT and CDR2 is SNEGSKA (reference sequence). Losses at the gene ends were 5 bases for V and 1 base for J; bases not matched to a gene: 11. CDR3 sequence reads: CSAPDRGEVGNTEAFF. For the CDR3, the DNA is TGCAGTGCTCCGGACAGGGGAGAGGTTGGGAACACTGAAGCTTTCTTT.

This chain links TRBV7-9 with TRBJ1-1; no definite D call. V was trimmed by 6 bases and J by 0 bases, leaving 11 bases between them. Germline V gene data show CDR1 as SEHNR and CDR2 as FQNEAQ (reference sequence). This CDR3 comprises 14 residues. This CDR3 is CASRNQSVNTEAFF. CDR3 DNA: TGTGCCAGCAGAAATCAATCAGTGAACACTGAAGCTTTCTTT.

This clonotype was detected many times. V is TRBV2 and J is TRBJ2-5; D is unclear. The CDR3 sequence is 13 residues long. V was trimmed by 5 bases and J by 2 bases, leaving 9 bases between them. In germline, CDR1 is SNHLY, CDR2 FYNNEI. Here the CDR3 DNA reads TGTGCCAGCAGTATACGAAAACAAGAGACCCAGTACTTC. Encoded protein: CASSIRKQETQYF.

The chain links TRBV25-1 to TRBJ1-2; 9 bases map to TRBD1. V dropped 5 bases and J dropped 5; count of bases not matched to a gene: 18. CDR3 length: 18 residues. The germline V gene has CDR1 MGHDK and CDR2 SYGVNS. The CDR3 here is CASSSTGGQTSIKYGYTF. CDR3 coding DNA: TGTGCCAGCAGTTCGACAGGGGGACAGACTTCAATAAAGTATGGCTACACCTTC.

Only a few counts were recorded for this clonotype. Compared with germline, one end of the junction differs, possibly owing to a read error. The DNA of the CDR3 is TGTGCCAGCAGTGGGGACAACGTCCTGACTTTC. Encoded protein: CASSGDNVLTF. The chain uses TRBV25-1 and TRBJ2-6; D unresolved. Germline loops: CDR1 MGHDK, CDR2 SYGVNS. This CDR3 is built from 11 residues.

This clonotype was observed many times. The chain carries TRBV6-6 and TRBJ2-6; D ambiguous. The CDR3 is 16 amino acids. Germline CDR1 reads MNHNY; CDR2 reads SVGAGI (reference sequence). V lost 2 bases and J 4 bases, leaving 12 bases between the germline ends. This chain's CDR3 is CASSYAWGRGANVLTF. CDR3 DNA sequence: TGTGCCAGCAGTTACGCGTGGGGTCGGGGGGCCAACGTCCTGACTTTC.

This clonotype was recorded at least ten times. A much larger clone is a single base away; this may be a read error. The V and J genes are TRBV5-8 and TRBJ1-5, with a tentative D call TRBD1 (5 bases). Germline V gene data show CDR1 as SGHTS and CDR2 as YDEGEE. V lost 5 bases, J lost 0 bases, and 9 bases lay in between. The CDR3 runs 14 residues. Written as DNA, the CDR3 is TGTGCCAGCAGTTCCGACAGTAGCAATCAGCCCCAGCATTTT. As protein: CASSSDSSNQPQHF.

Only one count was recorded for this clonotype. The junction and the germline gene differ at one end; a read error may be behind it. V and J are TRBV7-9 and TRBJ2-7; 12 bases match TRBD1. Germline V gene sequence: CDR1 SEHNR, CDR2 FQNEAQ (reference sequence). The CDR3 runs 16 residues. In nucleotides, the CDR3 is TGTGTCAGCAGCTCGGGACAGGGGGCGCATAGCTACGAGCAGTACTTC. It specifies CVSSSGQGAHSYEQYF.

In this sample, this clonotype turned up once. Here the CDR3 omits its conserved ending phenylalanine or tryptophan, so a read error is the likely source. The chain combines TRBV7-9 with TRBJ2-7; D possibly corresponds to TRBD2 (6 bases). Trimming stripped 4 bases from V and 2 bases from J, with 15 bases between. The CDR3 contains 15 residues. CDR1 is SEHNR and CDR2 is FQNEAQ in the germline V gene (reference sequence). CDR3 nucleotides: TGTGCCAGCAGCTCCACTAGGAGGGGAACCTACGAGCAGTACCTC. This gives the protein CASSSTRRGTYEQYL.

This clonotype was seen at least ten times. V and J are TRBV20-1 and TRBJ1-1; no reliable D call. There are 12 residues in the CDR3. V was pared by 3 bases and J by 5 bases, with 10 bases between. Germline CDR1 reads DFQATT; CDR2 reads SNEGSKA (reference sequence). The CDR3 sequence is CSASSGGTEAFF. As DNA, the CDR3 is TGCAGTGCTAGCTCCGGTGGGACTGAAGCTTTCTTT.

As concerns this clonotype: This may come from a read error, since a much larger clone is one base off. The rearrangement joins TRBV20-1 to TRBJ2-5; 8 bases are a match to TRBD2. Germline trimming cut 4 bases from V and 4 bases from J; bases unmatched to any gene: 5. The CDR3 is made up of 13 amino acids. CDR1 and CDR2 (germline): DFQATT, SNEGSKA (reference sequence). The CDR3 bases are TGCAGTGCTACACTAGCGGAAACAGAGACCCAGTACTTC. Translating it yields CSATLAETETQYF.

This clonotype was counted ten times or more. The V gene is TRBV7-2, the J gene TRBJ2-7; a possible D gene is TRBD1 (5 bases). Germline CDR1 reads SGHTA; CDR2 reads FQGNSA. The CDR3 totals 14 residues. V lost 5 bases and J 5 bases, leaving 16 bases between the germline ends. CDR3 in DNA: TGTGCCAGCAGCCCTCAAAAGGGGCGAAACGAGCAGTACTTC. It codes for CASSPQKGRNEQYF.

The chain couples TRBV9 to TRBJ2-7; D might be TRBD2 (6 bases). This CDR3 comprises 17 residues. V was shortened by 3 bases and J by 5 bases, with 24 bases between the two germline ends. Per germline, CDR1 SGDLS and CDR2 YYNGEE. The CDR3 region is CASSENGAGRGSHEQYV. CDR3 nucleotides: TGTGCCAGCAGCGAGAACGGAGCGGGCCGGGGGTCCCACGAGCAGTACGTC.

V is TRBV7-3 and J is TRBJ2-2; 13 bases line up with TRBD2. The germline CDR1 and CDR2 sequences are SGHTA and FQGTGA. V trimming: 6 bases; J trimming: 0 bases; junction bases outside the gene matches: 7. This CDR3 has 18 residues. CDR3 residues: CASSWTSGRMANTGELFF. The CDR3 coding sequence is TGTGCCAGCAGTTGGACTAGCGGGAGAATGGCGAACACCGGGGAGCTGTTTTTT.

The sample holds one count of this clonotype. The chain employs TRBV2 and TRBJ2-5; tentative D call: TRBD2 (6 bases). Trimming left V 2 bases short and J 1 base short, with 11 bases between. Germline CDR1 SNHLY, CDR2 FYNNEI. The CDR3 is made up of 15 amino acids. CDR3 sequence (DNA): TGTGCCAGCAGTGAAACCCCGGGACTCCAAGAGACCCAGTACTTC. It codes for CASSETPGLQETQYF.

J is TRBJ2-5 and V is TRBV7-9; 7 nucleotides match TRBD2. The germline gives CDR1 SEHNR, CDR2 FQNEAQ (reference sequence). The CDR3 length is 15 residues. Trimming took 7 bases from V and 5 from J; bases not matched to a gene: 13. The DNA of the CDR3 is TGTGCCAGCAAGCTTCGGGAGGACACCGGGGAGACCCAGTACTTC. Protein product: CASKLREDTGETQYF.

V usage is TRBV5-1 and J usage is TRBJ2-5; D ambiguous. Trimming pared 5 bases from V and 3 bases from J, leaving 11 bases between. Germline assignment: CDR1 SGHRS and CDR2 YFSETQ. There are 13 residues in the CDR3. Here the CDR3 reads CASRGTDKETQYF. In nucleotides, the CDR3 is TGCGCCAGCAGGGGCACAGATAAAGAGACCCAGTACTTC.

The genes are TRBV5-4 and TRBJ1-4, with D maybe TRBD1 (6 bases). Between the trimmed V and J ends, which lost 5 bases and 2 bases, there was a span of 13 bases. This CDR3 is 15 amino acids long. CDR1 is SGHNT and CDR2 is YYREEE in the germline V gene (reference sequence). The CDR3 loop is CASSFSRGTNEKLFF. The CDR3 bases are TGTGCCAGCAGTTTTTCTAGGGGGACTAATGAAAAACTGTTTTTT.

The CDR3 sequence: CASSRLTGLRQPQHF. CDR3 nucleotides: TGTGCCAGTAGTAGGCTGACAGGGCTCAGGCAGCCCCAGCATTTT. V gene TRBV19 combines with J gene TRBJ1-5, with 7 bases lining up with TRBD1. Trimming removed 4 bases from V and 7 bases from J; junction bases left unmatched: 10. CDR3 length: 15 residues. Germline V lookup: CDR1 LNHDA, CDR2 SQIVND (reference sequence).

As to this clonotype: One base away lies a much larger clone, so this may be a sequencing read error. The rearrangement joins TRBV10-3 to TRBJ1-2; D uncertain. Looked up from germline, CDR1 is ENHRY and CDR2 is SYGVKD. This CDR3 is built from 15 residues. V was cut by 6 bases and J by 2 bases, with 16 bases left in between. The CDR3, as DNA: TGTGCCATCAGCGAGAGGACGGGCAGAAACTATGGCTACACCTTC. Protein product: CAISERTGRNYGYTF.

This clonotype was observed a handful of times. In DNA, the CDR3 is TGTGCCACCAGTGATTTGGACCGCCGCCGGGGCGCGAACACCGGGGAGCTGTTTTTT. This sequence encodes CATSDLDRRRGANTGELFF. V is TRBV24-1 and J is TRBJ2-2; D assignment may be TRBD1 or TRBD2 (5 bases each). CDR3 length: 19 amino acids. Trimming removed 0 bases at V and 0 bases at J, with 16 bases between. Germline CDR1 KGHDR, CDR2 SFDVKD.

The chain recombines TRBV15 with TRBJ1-2; TRBD1 aligns across 8 bases. CDR3 size: 16 residues. Germline trimming cut 3 bases from V and 4 bases from J; bases unmatched to any gene: 10. Germline V CDR1 and CDR2: LNHNV, YYDKDF (reference sequence). CDR3 region: CATSSYFSGQVYGYTF. The DNA for the CDR3 is TGTGCCACCAGCAGCTATTTTTCGGGACAGGTCTATGGCTACACCTTC.

The chain carries TRBV25-1 and TRBJ1-1; possible D gene TRBD1, 6 bases. The CDR3 is 18 amino acids. V dropped 3 bases and J dropped 6 bases, with 26 bases sitting between them. CDR1 is MGHDK, CDR2 SYGVNS, per germline. CDR3 DNA sequence: TGTGCCAGCAGTGATACGAGATCGGGACTCCAGGGGTGGGCTGAAGCTTTCTTT. This codes for CASSDTRSGLQGWAEAFF.

The rearrangement joins TRBV19 to TRBJ2-2; 13 bases agree with TRBD2. J was trimmed by 11 bases and V by 6 bases; bases with no gene match: 6. CDR1 and CDR2 (germline): LNHDA, SQIVND (reference sequence). This CDR3 contains 14 residues. The CDR3 reads CASRGLAGLGELFF. CDR3 coding DNA: TGTGCCAGTAGGGGACTAGCGGGACTGGGCGAGCTGTTTTTT. The full variable domain, its missing parts supplied by reference TRBV19 and TRBJ2-2, is DGGITQSPKYLFRKEGQNVTLSCEQNLNHDAMYWYRQDPGQGLRLIYYSQIVNDFQKGDIAEGYSVSREKKESFPLTVTSAQKNPTAFYLCASRGLAGLGELFFGEGSRLTVL.

This clonotype has more than one count but fewer than ten. A much bigger clone sits one base away, suggesting this may be a read error. The chain joins TRBV24-1 to TRBJ1-2; 7 bases align to TRBD1. The CDR3 totals 13 residues. Germline CDR1 and CDR2: KGHDR and SFDVKD. Trimming took 4 bases from V and 8 from J; bases not matched to a gene: 6. The CDR3 region is CATSEGQHTGYTF. The CDR3 coding sequence is TGTGCCACCAGTGAGGGACAGCATACGGGCTACACCTTC.